This T cell receptor (beta chain) was documented in a study of Graves' ophthalmopathy and Graves' hyperthyroidism. Study context: Sampling took place at initial diagnosis, with peripheral blood obtained before any treatment. Points from the study as a whole: Ophthalmopathy could be told apart from stable hyperthyroidism by a 13-signature model (approximately 90% sensitivity, about 81% specificity). Among thyroid clonotypes expanded above 0.001 frequency, most also appeared in blood.

About this clonotype itself: The antigen remains undetermined.

The sequenced template was RNA, covering the TCR beta CDR3 region. The authors performed first-round RT-PCR with HTBI primers and then a second-round multiplex PCR. TCRdb re-derived calls from the multiplex PCR reads in MiXCR, one entry per CDR3 protein. Of about 660,000 distinct CDR3 sequences in the sample, about 40% are singletons; the top ten hold about 3.3%. The CDR3 loop spans 14 amino acids. V dropped 5 bases and J dropped 6 bases, with 13 bases sitting between them. CDR1 and CDR2 (germline): SNHLY, FYNNEI. Ophthalmopathy cases showed moderate-to-severe activity, scoring CAS ≥3 and NOSPECS ≥4, with duration under 3 months.

The sequencing input was peripheral blood. The rearrangement links TRBV2 to TRBJ1-4; D call uncertain. This TCR was recovered from an adult man with Graves' ophthalmopathy. In DNA form, the CDR3 reads TGTGCCAGCAGTTTAATCCGGGGAGATGAAAAACTGTTTTTT. Translated, it gives CASSLIRGDEKLFF.